This T cell receptor beta chain is drawn from a study of blood T cell repertoires in COVID-19. This table comes from immunoSEQ multiplex PCR, and its TCRdb copy is limited to in-frame clones, with some not included. The sample gives fewer than 200,000 clones, roughly 80% of which show up once; approximately 12% is in the top ten. V was pared by 0 bases and J by 1 base, with 1 base of the junction left unmatched. The CDR3 has 15 amino acids. CDR1 SGHRS and CDR2 YFSETQ come from the germline V gene. The chain is built from TRBV5-1 and TRBJ2-5, with TRBD1 identical over 9 bases. The sequence was obtained from a middle-aged man who had recovered from COVID-19. Sequencing was carried out using PBMCs or T cells enriched from blood (not recorded which). The CDR3 region is CASSLDRGLQETQYF. CDR3 bases: TGCGCCAGCAGCTTGGACAGGGGGCTCCAAGAGACCCAGTACTTC.